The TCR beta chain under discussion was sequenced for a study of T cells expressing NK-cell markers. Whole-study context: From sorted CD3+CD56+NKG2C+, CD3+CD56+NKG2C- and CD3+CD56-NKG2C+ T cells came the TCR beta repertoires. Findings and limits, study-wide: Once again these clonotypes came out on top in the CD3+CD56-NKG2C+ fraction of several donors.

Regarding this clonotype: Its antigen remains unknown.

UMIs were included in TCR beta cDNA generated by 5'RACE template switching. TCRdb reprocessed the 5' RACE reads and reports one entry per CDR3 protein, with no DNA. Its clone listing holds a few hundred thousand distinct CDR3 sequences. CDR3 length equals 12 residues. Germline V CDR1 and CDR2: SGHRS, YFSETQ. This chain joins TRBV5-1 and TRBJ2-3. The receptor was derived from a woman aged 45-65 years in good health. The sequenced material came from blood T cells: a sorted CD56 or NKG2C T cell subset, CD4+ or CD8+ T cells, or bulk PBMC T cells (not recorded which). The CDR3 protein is CASSLVPDTQYF.